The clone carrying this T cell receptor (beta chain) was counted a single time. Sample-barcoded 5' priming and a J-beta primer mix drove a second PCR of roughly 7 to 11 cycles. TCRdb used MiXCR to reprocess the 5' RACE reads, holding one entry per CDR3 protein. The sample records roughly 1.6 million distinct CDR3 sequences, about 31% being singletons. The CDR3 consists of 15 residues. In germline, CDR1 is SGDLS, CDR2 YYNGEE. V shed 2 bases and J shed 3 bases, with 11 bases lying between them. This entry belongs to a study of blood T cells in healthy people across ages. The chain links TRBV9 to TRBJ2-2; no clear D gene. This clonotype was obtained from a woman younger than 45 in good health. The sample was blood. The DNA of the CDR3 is TGTGCCAGCAGCGTTGAAGGGCAGTACACCGGGGAGCTGTTTTTT. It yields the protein CASSVEGQYTGELFF. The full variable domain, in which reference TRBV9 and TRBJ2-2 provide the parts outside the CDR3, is DSGVTQTPKHLITATGQRVTLRCSPRSGDLSVYWYQQSLDQGLQFLIQYYNGEERAKGNILERFSAQQFPDLHSELNLSSLELGDSALYFCASSVEGQYTGELFFGEGSRLTVL.